One sample yielded the 9 T cell receptor beta chains listed below, sequenced in a study of CD8 T cells in ankylosing spondylitis. TCRdb reprocessed the 5' RACE reads via MiXCR and lists one record per CDR3 protein. In the table there are about 310,000 distinct CDR3 sequences, less than 25% of which are singletons. Sequenced: blood, either unsorted or a sorted T cell fraction (not recorded which). These receptors were collected from a female donor with ankylosing spondylitis or in good health (not recorded which).

The V call is TRBV7-9, the J call TRBJ2-1; D could derive from TRBD1 or TRBD2 (5 bases each). V dropped 10 bases and J dropped 1 base, with 23 bases sitting between them. The CDR3 loop spans 17 amino acids. The germline V gene encodes CDR1 SEHNR and CDR2 FQNEAQ (reference sequence). CDR3 in amino acids: CATRGGGFLDSYNEQFF. The CDR3 region has the DNA TGTGCCACCCGGGGCGGAGGATTCCTCGATTCCTACAATGAGCAGTTCTTC.

This clonotype came up a few times. This chain joins TRBV11-2 and TRBJ1-2; tentative D call: TRBD1 (6 bases). V shed 5 bases and J shed 5 bases, with 21 bases lying between them. The germline gives CDR1 SGHAT, CDR2 FQNNGV. The length of the CDR3 is 16 residues. Written as DNA, the CDR3 is TGTGCCAGCAGCCCAACCCGCAGGTCAGGGGAATATGGCTACACCTTC. The encoded protein is CASSPTRRSGEYGYTF.

This clonotype was counted many times. The V call is TRBV5-5, the J call TRBJ2-1; 10 bases are shared with TRBD2. Germline V gene sequence: CDR1 SGHKS, CDR2 YYEKEE (reference sequence). The CDR3 spans 16 residues. V trimming: 1 base; J trimming: 6 bases; junction bases outside the gene matches: 7. CDR3 protein: CASSLRLAGGSNEQFF. The CDR3 bases are TGTGCCAGCAGCTTGCGACTAGCGGGCGGGAGCAATGAGCAGTTCTTC. Combining the CDR3 with reference TRBV5-5 and TRBJ2-1 gives the whole variable domain DAGVTQSPTHLIKTRGQQVTLRCSPISGHKSVSWYQQVLGQGPQFIFQYYEKEERGRGNFPDRFSARQFPNYSSELNVNALLLGDSALYLCASSLRLAGGSNEQFFGPGTRLTVL.

The V call is TRBV7-2, the J call TRBJ2-1; TRBD2 is a possible D gene (6 bases). The CDR3 totals 16 residues. V gave up 4 bases and J gave up 0 bases, with 13 bases separating them. Germline CDR1 SGHTA, CDR2 FQGNSA. The CDR3: CASSSPGLSSYNEQFF. As DNA, the CDR3 is TGTGCCAGCAGCTCTCCGGGACTGAGCTCCTACAATGAGCAGTTCTTC. The variable domain in full, with the rest retrieved from reference TRBV7-2 and TRBJ2-1, is GAGVSQSPSNKVTEKGKDVELRCDPISGHTALYWYRQSLGQGLEFLIYFQGNSAPDKSGLPSDRFSAERTGGSVSTLTIQRTQQEDSAVYLCASSSPGLSSYNEQFFGPGTRLTVL.

The chain is built from TRBV6-2 or TRBV6-3 and TRBJ2-7; 7 bases line up with TRBD1. Germline V lookup: CDR1 MNHEY, CDR2 SVGEGT. CDR3 length equals 15 residues. Trimming cost V 5 bases and J 0 bases; bases outside gene matches: 7. CDR3 protein: CASSPPTGNSYEQYF. The CDR3 nucleotides read TGTGCCAGCAGTCCCCCGACAGGGAACTCCTACGAGCAGTACTTC.

The chain has TRBV7-7 and TRBJ2-2, with TRBD2 matching over 8 bases. Trimming cost V 1 base and J 6 bases; bases outside gene matches: 1. Germline V gene sequence: CDR1 SSHAT, CDR2 FNYEAQ (reference sequence). The CDR3 has 14 amino acids. The CDR3 here is CASSLGSGAGELFF. For the CDR3, the DNA is TGTGCCAGCAGCTTAGGTAGCGGGGCCGGGGAGCTGTTTTTT.

V is TRBV5-3 and J is TRBJ2-5; weak D call: TRBD2 (5 bases). TRBV5-3 is given ORF status, its function remaining uncertain. Trimming removed 2 bases at V and 2 bases at J, with 13 bases between. CDR3 length: 15 amino acids. The DNA for the CDR3 is TGTGCCAGAAGCTTTGGCGGACTGACACAAGAGACCCAGTACTTC. This gives the protein CARSFGGLTQETQYF.

The rearrangement links TRBV29-1 to TRBJ2-1; weak D call: TRBD2 (6 bases). CDR3 length equals 13 residues. Trimming took 4 bases from V and 6 from J, leaving 13 bases between them. CDR1 is SQVTM, CDR2 ANQGSEA, per germline. CDR3 in amino acids: CSVVTGVSNEQFF. The CDR3 DNA reads as TGCAGCGTTGTGACGGGAGTGTCCAATGAGCAGTTCTTC.

The chain carries TRBV29-1 and TRBJ1-1, with a tentative D call TRBD1 (5 bases). The germline V gene has CDR1 SQVTM and CDR2 ANQGSEA. V lost 4 bases and J 4 bases, leaving 13 bases between the germline ends. The CDR3 loop spans 13 amino acids. CDR3 nucleotides: TGCAGCGTTGTCGGGGGGTCACCCACTGAAGCTTTCTTT. Translation gives CSVVGGSPTEAFF.